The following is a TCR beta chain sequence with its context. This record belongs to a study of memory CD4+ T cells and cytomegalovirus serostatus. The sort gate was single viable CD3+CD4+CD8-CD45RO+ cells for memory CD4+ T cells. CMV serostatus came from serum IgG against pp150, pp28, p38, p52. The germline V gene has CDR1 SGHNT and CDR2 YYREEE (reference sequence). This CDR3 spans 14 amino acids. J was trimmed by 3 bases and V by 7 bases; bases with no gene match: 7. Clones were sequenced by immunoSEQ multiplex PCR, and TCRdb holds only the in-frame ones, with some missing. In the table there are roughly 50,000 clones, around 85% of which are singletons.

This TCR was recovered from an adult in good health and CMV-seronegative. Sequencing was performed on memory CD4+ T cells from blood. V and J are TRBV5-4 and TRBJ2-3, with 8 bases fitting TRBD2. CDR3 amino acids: CASSSGTRTDTQYF. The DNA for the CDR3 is TGTGCCAGCTCTTCCGGGACTAGAACAGATACGCAGTATTTT.